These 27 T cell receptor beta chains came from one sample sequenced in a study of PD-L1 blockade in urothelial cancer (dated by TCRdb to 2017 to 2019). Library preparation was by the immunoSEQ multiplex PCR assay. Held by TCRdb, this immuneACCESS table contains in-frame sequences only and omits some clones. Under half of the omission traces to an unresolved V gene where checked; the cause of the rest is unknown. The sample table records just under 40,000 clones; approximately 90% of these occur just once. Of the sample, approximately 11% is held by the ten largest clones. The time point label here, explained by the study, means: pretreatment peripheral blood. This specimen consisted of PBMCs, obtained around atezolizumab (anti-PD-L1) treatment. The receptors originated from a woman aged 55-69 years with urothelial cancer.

CDR3 bases: TGTGCCAGCAGTTTAAGATTTATGACAGGGCTTAAAGACTATGGCTACACCTTC. As protein: CASSLRFMTGLKDYGYTF. This rearrangement joins TRBV27 to TRBJ1-2, with 7 bases aligning to TRBD1. The germline V gene encodes CDR1 MNHEY and CDR2 SMNVEV (reference sequence). There are 18 residues in the CDR3. After removal of 2 bases from V and 3 bases from J, the junction contained 15 bases not matched to a gene.

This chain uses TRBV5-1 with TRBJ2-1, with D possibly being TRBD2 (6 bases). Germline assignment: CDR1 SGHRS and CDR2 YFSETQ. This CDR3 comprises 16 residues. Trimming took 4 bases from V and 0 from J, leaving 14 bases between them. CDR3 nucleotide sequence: TGCGCCAGCAGCCCGGGACTCCACTTCTCCTACAATGAGCAGTTCTTC. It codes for CASSPGLHFSYNEQFF. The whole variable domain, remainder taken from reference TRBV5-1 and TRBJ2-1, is KAGVTQTPRYLIKTRGQQVTLSCSPISGHRSVSWYQQTPGQGLQFLFEYFSETQRNKGNFPGRFSGRQFSNSRSEMNVSTLELGDSALYLCASSPGLHFSYNEQFFGPGTRLTVL.

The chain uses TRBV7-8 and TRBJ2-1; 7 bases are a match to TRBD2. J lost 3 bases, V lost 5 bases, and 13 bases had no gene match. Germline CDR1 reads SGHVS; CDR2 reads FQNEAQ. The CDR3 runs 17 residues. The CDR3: CASSMEGAGKHYNEQFF. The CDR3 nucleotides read TGTGCCAGCAGCATGGAAGGAGCGGGAAAACACTACAATGAGCAGTTCTTC.

This chain's CDR3 is CASTQGVLSYEQYF. CDR3 bases: TGTGCCAGTACCCAGGGGGTTTTGAGCTACGAGCAGTACTTC. V is TRBV19 and J is TRBJ2-7; TRBD1 agrees at 7 bases. This CDR3 has 14 residues. The V and J ends lost 7 bases and 3 bases, in that order; junction bases with no gene match: 9. CDR1 and CDR2 from the germline V gene are LNHDA and SQIVND (reference sequence).

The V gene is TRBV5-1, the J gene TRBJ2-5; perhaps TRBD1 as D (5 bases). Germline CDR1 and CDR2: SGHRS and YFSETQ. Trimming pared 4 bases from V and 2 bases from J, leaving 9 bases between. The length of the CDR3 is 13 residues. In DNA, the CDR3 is TGCGCCAGCAGCCCGACAGTACAAGAGACCCAGTACTTC. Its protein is CASSPTVQETQYF. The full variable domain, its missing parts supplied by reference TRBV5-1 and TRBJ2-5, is KAGVTQTPRYLIKTRGQQVTLSCSPISGHRSVSWYQQTPGQGLQFLFEYFSETQRNKGNFPGRFSGRQFSNSRSEMNVSTLELGDSALYLCASSPTVQETQYFGPGTRLLVL.

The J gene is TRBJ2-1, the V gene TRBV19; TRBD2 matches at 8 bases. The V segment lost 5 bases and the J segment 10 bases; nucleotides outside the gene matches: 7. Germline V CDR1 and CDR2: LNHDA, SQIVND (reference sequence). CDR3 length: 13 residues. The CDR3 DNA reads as TGTGCCAGTAGTTACCCAACTAGCGGCGAGCAGTTCTTC. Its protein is CASSYPTSGEQFF.

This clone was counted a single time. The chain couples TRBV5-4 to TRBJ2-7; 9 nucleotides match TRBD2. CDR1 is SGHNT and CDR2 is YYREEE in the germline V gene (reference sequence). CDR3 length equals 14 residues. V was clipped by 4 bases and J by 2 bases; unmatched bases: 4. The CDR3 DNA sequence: TGTGCCAGCAGCCTAGCGGGACCCGCCTACGAGCAGTACTTC. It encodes CASSLAGPAYEQYF.

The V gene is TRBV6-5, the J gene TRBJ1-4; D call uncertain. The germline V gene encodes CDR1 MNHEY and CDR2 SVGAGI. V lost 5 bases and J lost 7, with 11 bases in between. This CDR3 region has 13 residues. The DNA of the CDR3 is TGTGCCAGCAGTGAGCGGCTTAGTGAAAAACTGTTTTTT. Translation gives CASSERLSEKLFF.

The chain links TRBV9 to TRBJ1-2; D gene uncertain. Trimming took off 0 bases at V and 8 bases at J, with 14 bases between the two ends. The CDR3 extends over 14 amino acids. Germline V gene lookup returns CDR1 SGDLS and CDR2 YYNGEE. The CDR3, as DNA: TGTGCCAGCAGCGTAGTCGGGGAGGGCACAGGCTACACCTTC. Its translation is CASSVVGEGTGYTF.

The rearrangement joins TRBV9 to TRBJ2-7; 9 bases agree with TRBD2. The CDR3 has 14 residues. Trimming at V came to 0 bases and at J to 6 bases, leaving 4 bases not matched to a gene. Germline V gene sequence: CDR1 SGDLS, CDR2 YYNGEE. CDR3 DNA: TGTGCCAGCAGCGTAGGGCGGGAGGGCCTCGAGCAGTACTTC. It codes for CASSVGREGLEQYF. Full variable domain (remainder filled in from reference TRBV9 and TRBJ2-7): DSGVTQTPKHLITATGQRVTLRCSPRSGDLSVYWYQQSLDQGLQFLIQYYNGEERAKGNILERFSAQQFPDLHSELNLSSLELGDSALYFCASSVGREGLEQYFGPGTRLTVT.

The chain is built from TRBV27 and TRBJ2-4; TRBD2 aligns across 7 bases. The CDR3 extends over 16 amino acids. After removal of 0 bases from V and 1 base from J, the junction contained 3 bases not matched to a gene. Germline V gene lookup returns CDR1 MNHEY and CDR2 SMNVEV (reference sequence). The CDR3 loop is CASSLSTGGAKNIQYF. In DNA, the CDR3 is TGTGCCAGCAGTTTATCGACGGGAGGCGCCAAAAACATTCAGTACTTC.

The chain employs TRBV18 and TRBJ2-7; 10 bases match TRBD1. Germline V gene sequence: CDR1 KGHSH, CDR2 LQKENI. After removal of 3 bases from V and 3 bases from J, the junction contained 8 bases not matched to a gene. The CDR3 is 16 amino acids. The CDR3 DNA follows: TGTGCCAGCTCACCTCTCCCGGGACAGGGGATCTACGAGCAGTACTTC. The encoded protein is CASSPLPGQGIYEQYF.

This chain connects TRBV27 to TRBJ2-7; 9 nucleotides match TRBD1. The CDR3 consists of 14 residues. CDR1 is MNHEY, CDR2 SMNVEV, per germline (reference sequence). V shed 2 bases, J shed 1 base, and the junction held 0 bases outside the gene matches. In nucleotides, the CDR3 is TGTGCCAGCAGTTTAGGGACAGGGTCCTACGAGCAGTACTTC. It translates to CASSLGTGSYEQYF.

Here the CDR3 DNA reads TGTGCCAGCACCCGCGGACAAACGAATGAAAAACTGTTTTTT. Translation gives CASTRGQTNEKLFF. The chain is built from TRBV28 and TRBJ1-4; a possible D gene is TRBD1 (5 bases). V was clipped by 7 bases and J by 5 bases, with 14 bases between them. Germline assignment: CDR1 MDHEN and CDR2 SYDVKM. The CDR3 contains 14 residues.

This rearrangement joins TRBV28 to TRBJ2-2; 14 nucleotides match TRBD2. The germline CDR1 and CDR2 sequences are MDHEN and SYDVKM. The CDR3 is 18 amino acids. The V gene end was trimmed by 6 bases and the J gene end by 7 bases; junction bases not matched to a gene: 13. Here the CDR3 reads CASRNSRRGLAGGGELFF. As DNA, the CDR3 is TGTGCCAGCAGAAACTCCCGTCGCGGACTAGCGGGAGGCGGGGAGCTGTTTTTT.

The CDR3 sequence: CASSATSARGTDTQYF. The CDR3, as DNA: TGCGCCAGCAGTGCTACTAGCGCACGCGGCACAGATACGCAGTATTTT. This chain uses TRBV10-2 with TRBJ2-3; 7 nucleotides match TRBD2. Germline-derived CDR1 and CDR2 are WSHSY and SAAADI. This CDR3 spans 16 amino acids. The V gene end was trimmed by 4 bases and the J gene end by 1 base; junction bases not matched to a gene: 8.

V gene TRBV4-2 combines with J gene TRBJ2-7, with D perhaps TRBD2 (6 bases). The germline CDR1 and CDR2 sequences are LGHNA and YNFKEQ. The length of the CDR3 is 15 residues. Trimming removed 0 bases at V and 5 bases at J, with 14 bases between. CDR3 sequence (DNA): TGTGCCAGCAGCCAAGAAGCCGGGAGCTCTAACGAGCAGTACTTC. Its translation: CASSQEAGSSNEQYF.

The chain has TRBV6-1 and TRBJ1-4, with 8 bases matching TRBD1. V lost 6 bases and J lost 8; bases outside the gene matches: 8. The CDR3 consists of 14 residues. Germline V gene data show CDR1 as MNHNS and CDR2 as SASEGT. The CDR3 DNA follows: TGTGCCAGCAGAGACAGGGGCTGGGGGGAAAAACTGTTTTTT. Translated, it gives CASRDRGWGEKLFF.

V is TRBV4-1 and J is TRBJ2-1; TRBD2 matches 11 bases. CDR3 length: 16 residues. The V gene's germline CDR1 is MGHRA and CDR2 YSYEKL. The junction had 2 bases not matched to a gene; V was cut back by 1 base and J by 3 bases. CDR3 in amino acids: CASSQGSGRGYNEQFF. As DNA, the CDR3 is TGCGCCAGCAGCCAAGGTAGCGGGAGGGGCTACAATGAGCAGTTCTTC.

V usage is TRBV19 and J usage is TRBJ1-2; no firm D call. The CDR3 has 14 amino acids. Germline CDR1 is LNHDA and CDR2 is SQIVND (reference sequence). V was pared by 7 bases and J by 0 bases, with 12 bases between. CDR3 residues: CASTSGDTNYGYTF. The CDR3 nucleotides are TGTGCCAGTACCTCCGGGGATACTAACTATGGCTACACCTTC.

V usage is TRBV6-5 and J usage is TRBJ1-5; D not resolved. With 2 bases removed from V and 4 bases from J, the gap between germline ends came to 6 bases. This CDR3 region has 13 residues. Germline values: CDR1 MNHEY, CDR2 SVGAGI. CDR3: CASSYRGNQPQHF. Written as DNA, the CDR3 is TGTGCCAGCAGTTACCGGGGTAATCAGCCCCAGCATTTT.

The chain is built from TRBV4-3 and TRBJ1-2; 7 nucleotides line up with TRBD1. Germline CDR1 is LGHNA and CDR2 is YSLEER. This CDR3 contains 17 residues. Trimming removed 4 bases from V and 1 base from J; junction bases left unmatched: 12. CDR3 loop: CASSPTYRGGGNYGYTF. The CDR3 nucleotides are TGCGCCAGCAGCCCTACTTACAGGGGCGGCGGTAACTATGGCTACACCTTC.

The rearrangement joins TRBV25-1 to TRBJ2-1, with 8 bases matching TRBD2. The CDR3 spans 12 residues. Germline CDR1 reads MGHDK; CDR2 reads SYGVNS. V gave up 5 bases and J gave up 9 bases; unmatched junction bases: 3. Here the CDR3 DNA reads TGTGCCAGCAGTTCGGGAGGGGGTGAGCAGTTCTTC. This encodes CASSSGGGEQFF.

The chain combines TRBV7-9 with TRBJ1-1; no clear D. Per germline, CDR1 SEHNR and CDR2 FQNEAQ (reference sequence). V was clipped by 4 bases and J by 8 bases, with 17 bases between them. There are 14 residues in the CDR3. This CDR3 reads CASSSVHSVVEAFF. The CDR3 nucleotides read TGTGCCAGCAGCTCCGTCCATAGTGTGGTCGAAGCTTTCTTT.

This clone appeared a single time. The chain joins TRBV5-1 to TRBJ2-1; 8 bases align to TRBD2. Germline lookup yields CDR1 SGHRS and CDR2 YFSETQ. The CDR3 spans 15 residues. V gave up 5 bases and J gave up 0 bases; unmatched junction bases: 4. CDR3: CASSERESSYNEQFF. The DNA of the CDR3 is TGCGCCAGCAGTGAGCGGGAGAGCTCCTACAATGAGCAGTTCTTC.

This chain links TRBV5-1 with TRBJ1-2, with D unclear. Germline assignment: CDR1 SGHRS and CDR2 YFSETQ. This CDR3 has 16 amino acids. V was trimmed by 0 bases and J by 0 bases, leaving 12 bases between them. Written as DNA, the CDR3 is TGCGCCAGCAGCTTGGGGCCACCAGGCCCTAACTATGGCTACACCTTC. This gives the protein CASSLGPPGPNYGYTF.

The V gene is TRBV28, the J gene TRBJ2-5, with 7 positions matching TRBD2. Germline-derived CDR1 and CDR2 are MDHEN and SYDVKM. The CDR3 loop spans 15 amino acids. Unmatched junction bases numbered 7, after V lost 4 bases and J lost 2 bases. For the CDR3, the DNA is TGTGCCAGCAGTTACCCCGCGGGGGTACAAGAGACCCAGTACTTC. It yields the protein CASSYPAGVQETQYF.